In its sample, the clone carrying this T cell receptor beta chain was seen a few times. The V end was cut by 3 bases, the J end by 5 bases, with 14 bases between. Germline loops: CDR1 MNHNY, CDR2 SVGAGI (reference sequence). CDR3 length equals 14 residues. TCRdb re-called the PCR reads through MiXCR, storing one row per CDR3 protein. The table has about 20,000 distinct CDR3 sequences, over 40% seen once. This sample was included in a study of tumor-infiltrating lymphocytes in oesophageal squamous cell carcinoma. The source material was esophageal tumor tissue. The receptor comes from a male donor with esophageal squamous cell carcinoma. The rearrangement uses TRBV6-6 and TRBJ2-7; the D gene is possibly TRBD1 (6 bases). In DNA form, the CDR3 reads TGTGCCAGCAGTTATTATCACCGGACAGACGAGCAGTACTTC. Translating it yields CASSYYHRTDEQYF.